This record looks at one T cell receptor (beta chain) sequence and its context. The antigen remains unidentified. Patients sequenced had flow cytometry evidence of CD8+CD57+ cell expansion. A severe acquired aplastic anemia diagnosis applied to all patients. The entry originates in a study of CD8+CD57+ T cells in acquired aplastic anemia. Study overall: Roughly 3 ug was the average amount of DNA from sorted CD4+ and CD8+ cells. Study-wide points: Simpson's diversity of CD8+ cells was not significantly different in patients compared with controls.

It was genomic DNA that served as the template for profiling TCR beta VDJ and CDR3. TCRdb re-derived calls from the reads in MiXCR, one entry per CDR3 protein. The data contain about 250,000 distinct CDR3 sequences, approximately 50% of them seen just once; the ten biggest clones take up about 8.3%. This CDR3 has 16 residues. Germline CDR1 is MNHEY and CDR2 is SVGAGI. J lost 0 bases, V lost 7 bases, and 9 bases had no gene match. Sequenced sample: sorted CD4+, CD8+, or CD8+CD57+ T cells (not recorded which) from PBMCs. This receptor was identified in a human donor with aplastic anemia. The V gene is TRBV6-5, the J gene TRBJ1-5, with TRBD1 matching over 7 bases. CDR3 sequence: CASIAQGENSNQPQHF. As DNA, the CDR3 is TGTGCCAGCATTGCCCAGGGGGAAAATAGCAATCAGCCCCAGCATTTT.